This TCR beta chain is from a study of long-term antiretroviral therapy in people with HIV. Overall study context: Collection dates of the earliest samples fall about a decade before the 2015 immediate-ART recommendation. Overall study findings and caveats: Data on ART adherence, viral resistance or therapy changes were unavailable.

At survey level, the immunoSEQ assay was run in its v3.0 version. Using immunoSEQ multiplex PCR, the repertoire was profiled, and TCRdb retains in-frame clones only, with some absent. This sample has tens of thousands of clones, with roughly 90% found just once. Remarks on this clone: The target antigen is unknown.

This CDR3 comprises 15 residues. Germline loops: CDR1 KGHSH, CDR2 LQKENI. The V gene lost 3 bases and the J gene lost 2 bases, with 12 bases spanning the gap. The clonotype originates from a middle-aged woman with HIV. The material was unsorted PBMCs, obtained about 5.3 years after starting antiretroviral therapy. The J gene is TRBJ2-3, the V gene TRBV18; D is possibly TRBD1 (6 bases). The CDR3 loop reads CASSPSRTVTDTQYF. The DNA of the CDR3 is TGTGCCAGCTCACCCTCCAGGACAGTCACAGATACGCAGTATTTT.